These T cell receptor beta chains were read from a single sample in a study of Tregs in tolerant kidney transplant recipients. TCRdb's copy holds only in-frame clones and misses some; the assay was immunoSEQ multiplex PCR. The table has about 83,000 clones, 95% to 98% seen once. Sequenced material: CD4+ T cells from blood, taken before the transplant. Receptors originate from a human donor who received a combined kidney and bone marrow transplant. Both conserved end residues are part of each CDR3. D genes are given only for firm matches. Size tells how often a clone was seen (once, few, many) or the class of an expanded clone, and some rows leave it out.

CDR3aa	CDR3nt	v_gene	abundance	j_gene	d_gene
CAISDIAGGSDTQYF	TGTGCCATCAGTGATATAGCGGGGGGTTCAGATACGCAGTATTTT	TRBV10-3	.	TRBJ2-3	TRBD2
CASSSGTGHGYTF	TGTGCCAGCAGCTCCGGGACAGGGCATGGCTACACCTTC	TRBV11-3	.	TRBJ1-2	TRBD1
CASSFFVTGLTDTQYF	TGTGCCAGCAGCTTCTTCGTTACAGGGCTCACAGATACGCAGTATTTT	TRBV7-9	.	TRBJ2-3	.
CASSYSRAGEGYTF	TGTGCCAGCAGTTACTCCCGGGCAGGGGAGGGCTACACCTTC	TRBV6-5	once	TRBJ1-2	.
CASSISSGSSGNTIYF	TGTGCCAGTAGTATTTCTAGCGGGAGCTCTGGAAACACCATATATTTT	TRBV19	.	TRBJ1-3	.
CASSTGGSYNSPLHF	TGTGCCAGCAGCACAGGGGGTTCCTATAATTCACCCCTCCACTTT	TRBV14	.	TRBJ1-6	TRBD1
CSARDRGKQFF	TGCAGTGCGAGGGACAGGGGCAAGCAGTTCTTC	TRBV20-1	.	TRBJ2-1	TRBD1
CASSLQGVSTGELFF	TGTGCCAGCAGTTTACAGGGTGTCAGCACCGGGGAGCTGTTTTTT	TRBV2	.	TRBJ2-2	.
CASSLGRGRRGGYTF	TGTGCCAGCAGCTTAGGGCGGGGGCGGCGGGGTGGCTACACCTTC	TRBV7-8	.	TRBJ1-2	.
CASSFAWGREAFF	TGTGCCAGCAGCTTCGCTTGGGGGCGGGAAGCTTTCTTT	TRBV7-3	.	TRBJ1-1	.
CASSLGRNYGYTF	TGTGCCAGCAGCTTAGGCAGAAACTATGGCTACACCTTC	TRBV11-2	.	TRBJ1-2	.
CASSQDPGVRASGYTF	TGCGCCAGCAGCCAAGATCCCGGGGTGAGGGCTAGTGGCTACACCTTC	TRBV4-1	.	TRBJ1-2	.
CASSQDSGGGRFNEQFF	TGTGCCAGCAGCCAAGACTCCGGCGGGGGGCGGTTCAATGAGCAGTTCTTC	TRBV4-2	.	TRBJ2-1	TRBD2
CASSQDGHRGVRYGYTF	TGTGCCAGCAGCCAAGATGGGCACAGGGGGGTGAGGTATGGCTACACCTTC	TRBV4-2	.	TRBJ1-2	TRBD1
CASSFTGTDDYGYTF	TGTGCCAGCAGCTTTACAGGGACAGATGACTATGGCTACACCTTC	TRBV7-2	.	TRBJ1-2	TRBD1
CAWSSSQYEQYF	TGTGCCTGGAGCTCGTCCCAGTACGAGCAGTACTTC	TRBV30	.	TRBJ2-7	.
CASSPEFRDTLSGNTIYF	TGTGCCAGCTCACCAGAGTTCCGGGACACCCTCTCTGGAAACACCATATATTTT	TRBV18	.	TRBJ1-3	.
CASSPRTGVQPQHF	TGTGCCAGCAGCCCCCGGACAGGGGTTCAGCCCCAGCATTTT	TRBV7-2	.	TRBJ1-5	TRBD1
CAWSVGGSTDTQYF	TGTGCCTGGAGTGTGGGGGGGAGCACAGATACGCAGTATTTT	TRBV30	once	TRBJ2-3	TRBD2
CASSSDGLAGYEQYF	TGTGCCAGCAGCTCCGACGGACTAGCGGGGTACGAGCAGTACTTC	TRBV7-2	.	TRBJ2-7	TRBD2
CASSRERGGPGELFF	TGTGCCAGCAGCCGAGAACGGGGGGGCCCCGGGGAGCTGTTTTTT	TRBV7-2	.	TRBJ2-2	TRBD2
CASSRRSNQPQHF	TGTGCCAGCTCTCGGAGGAGCAATCAGCCCCAGCATTTT	TRBV5-8	once	TRBJ1-5	.
CASSSSDRGRHTQYF	TGCGCCAGCAGCTCGTCGGACAGGGGGAGGCATACGCAGTATTTT	TRBV5-1	.	TRBJ2-3	TRBD1
CASSLLQKNVLTF	TGTGCCAGCAGTTTACTACAGAAAAACGTCCTGACTTTC	TRBV27	.	TRBJ2-6	.
CASSLIGGRNQPQHF	TGCGCCAGCAGCTTGATAGGGGGACGCAATCAGCCCCAGCATTTT	TRBV5-1	.	TRBJ1-5	.
CASIAGPSTDTQYF	TGTGCCAGCATTGCGGGGCCGAGCACAGATACGCAGTATTTT	TRBV6-6	.	TRBJ2-3	.
CASSLSTGQVAFF	TGTGCCAGCAGCCTATCGACAGGGCAGGTAGCTTTCTTT	TRBV11-3	.	TRBJ1-1	TRBD1
CASRAGAGAYNEQFF	TGTGCCAGCAGGGCGGGGGCAGGGGCCTACAATGAGCAGTTCTTC	TRBV6-1	.	TRBJ2-1	.
CASSLVASGSLYEQYF	TGTGCCAGCAGCTTAGTGGCCAGCGGGAGTTTATACGAGCAGTACTTC	TRBV7-2	.	TRBJ2-7	TRBD2
CASSYETGEIDGYTF	TGTGCCAGCAGTTACGAGACAGGGGAAATAGATGGCTACACCTTC	TRBV6-5	.	TRBJ1-2	TRBD1
CASSLEDIYYGYTF	TGTGCCAGCAGCTTGGAGGACATTTATTATGGCTACACCTTC	TRBV5-5	once	TRBJ1-2	.
CASSLVLAGGHYEQYF	TGCGCCAGCAGCTTGGTTCTTGCAGGGGGTCATTACGAGCAGTACTTC	TRBV5-1	.	TRBJ2-7	TRBD1
CASSYSMPYEEKLFF	TGTGCCAGCAGTTACTCGATGCCCTACGAAGAAAAACTGTTTTTT	TRBV6-5	.	TRBJ1-4	.
CASRQGKSYEQYF	TGCGCCAGCAGACAGGGGAAATCCTACGAGCAGTACTTC	TRBV5-1	.	TRBJ2-7	TRBD1
CASSSGQNEKLFF	TGTGCCAGCAGCTCGGGACAGAATGAAAAACTGTTTTTT	TRBV7-2	.	TRBJ1-4	TRBD1
CASSIPGVRGYTF	TGTGCCAGTAGTATTCCAGGGGTACGTGGCTACACCTTC	TRBV19	.	TRBJ1-2	.
CASSSGGQGAFYEQYF	TGTGCCAGCAGCTCCGGCGGACAGGGGGCTTTCTACGAGCAGTACTTC	TRBV7-8	.	TRBJ2-7	TRBD1
CAKRQGEQFF	TGTGCCAAAAGGCAGGGTGAGCAGTTCTTC	TRBV19	.	TRBJ2-1	.
CASSIDTGYQAGKETQYF	TGTGCCAGTAGTATAGACACAGGTTATCAAGCGGGGAAAGAGACCCAGTACTTC	TRBV19	.	TRBJ2-5	TRBD2
CASSDAVRDTQYF	TGTGCCAGCAGTGATGCCGTGCGAGATACGCAGTATTTT	TRBV2	.	TRBJ2-3	.
CASSLRLAGVSYEQYF	TGTGCCAGCAGTTTACGTTTAGCGGGGGTCTCCTACGAGCAGTACTTC	TRBV28	once	TRBJ2-7	TRBD2
CASSSGLAGQETQYF	TGCGCCAGCAGCTCAGGACTAGCGGGGCAAGAGACCCAGTACTTC	TRBV5-1	.	TRBJ2-5	TRBD2
CASSWDSTSSGNTIYF	TGTGCCAGCAGCTGGGACAGTACCTCCTCTGGAAACACCATATATTTT	TRBV7-2	once	TRBJ1-3	TRBD1